The clone carrying this TCR beta chain was counted a few times. Its antigen remains unknown. The CDR3 has 13 residues. V was cut by 8 bases and J by 4 bases, with 14 bases left in between. Germline assignment: CDR1 MGHDK and CDR2 SYGVNS. The data belong to a study of T cells after posttransplantation cyclophosphamide. Study-wide points: Recipient CMV seropositivity and CMV reactivation strongly tracked TRB clonality.

TCRdb's copy holds only in-frame clones and misses some; the assay was immunoSEQ multiplex PCR. The sample has approximately 3,200 clones; approximately 74% are singletons. Treatment was busulfan-fludarabine conditioning, a marrow graft, and cyclophosphamide on days +3 and +4. Here the sequenced sample was PBMCs, taken after allogeneic stem cell transplant with posttransplant cyclophosphamide. The chain has TRBV25-1 and TRBJ1-2, with D unclear. The receptor was isolated from a female patient in her forties or fifties who received an allogeneic stem cell transplant from a related donor, was CMV-positive, and had no GVHD. Some T cells here may be from the graft donor. CDR3 amino acids: CASGQEGVYGYTF. The CDR3 region has the DNA TGTGCCAGCGGTCAGGAGGGCGTCTATGGCTACACCTTC.